This paragraph reports one TCR beta chain. The target antigen is unknown. V shed 1 base, J shed 5 bases, and the junction held 8 bases outside the gene matches. The CDR3 sequence is 17 residues long. Germline assignment: CDR1 MNHEY and CDR2 SVGAGI. Preparation of TCR beta libraries was done by quantitative 5'-RACE with molecular barcodes. TCRdb independently ran MiXCR on the 5' RACE reads; one entry per CDR3 protein. The sample carries fewer than 750,000 distinct CDR3 sequences, over 15% recorded once. These data belong to a study of CD8 T cells in ankylosing spondylitis. Points from the study as a whole: A TCR beta motif of about eight highly homologous variants seemed to mark ankylosing spondylitis blood. There were earlier reports of some motif variants in reactive arthritis synovial fluid and blood. Researchers report that disease-linked clones proved CD8+ and relatively rare in peripheral blood. Matched ankylosing spondylitis synovial fluid reportedly contained a significantly enriched population of disease-linked clones.

This chain joins TRBV6-5 and TRBJ2-2; 9 bases agree with TRBD2. Specimen: blood, either unsorted or a sorted T cell fraction (not recorded which). The sequence came from a male donor with ankylosing spondylitis. CDR3 loop: CASSYLSGGSRTGELFF. The CDR3 nucleotides read TGTGCCAGCAGTTACTTAAGCGGGGGGTCTAGGACCGGGGAGCTGTTTTTT.